One and the same sample provided the 15 T cell receptor beta chains below, sequenced in a study of blood T cell repertoires in COVID-19. Generated by immunoSEQ multiplex PCR, the TCRdb table keeps only in-frame clones and is missing some. This table holds over 200,000 clones, 80% to 90% found once. Sequencing was carried out using PBMCs or T cells enriched from blood (not recorded which). The receptor source for this set is a man younger than 35 who had recovered from COVID-19.

This clone was seen only once. J is TRBJ1-1 and V is TRBV30, with TRBD1 matching over 8 bases. The germline CDR1 and CDR2 sequences are GTSNPN and SVGIG (reference sequence). The trim removed 2 bases at V and 7 bases at J, leaving 21 bases unmatched. The CDR3 has 18 amino acids. CDR3 coding DNA: TGTGCCTGGAGTAAAACCACAGGGGGGCTTCGTTTGGCCCTTGAAGCTTTCTTT. Amino acid sequence: CAWSKTTGGLRLALEAFF.

The chain joins TRBV5-1 to TRBJ2-7; D remains unclear. Germline lookup yields CDR1 SGHRS and CDR2 YFSETQ. V shed 0 bases and J shed 5 bases, with 6 bases lying between them. The CDR3 is made up of 12 amino acids. The CDR3 sequence is CASSLVADEQYF. The CDR3 DNA is TGCGCCAGCAGCTTGGTGGCGGACGAGCAGTACTTC.

This clone was seen a handful of times. The chain links TRBV5-6 to TRBJ2-5, with a weak D call TRBD1 (5 bases). Looked up from germline, CDR1 is SGHDT and CDR2 is YYEEEE. This CDR3 is 13 amino acids long. V gave up 5 bases and J gave up 7 bases, with 15 bases separating them. CDR3 residues: CASSGAVPATQYF. The CDR3 DNA sequence: TGTGCCAGCAGTGGGGCTGTCCCAGCGACCCAGTACTTC.

The gene calls are TRBV5-1 and TRBJ2-7; D might be TRBD1 (6 bases). Per the germline V gene, CDR1 is SGHRS and CDR2 is YFSETQ. The CDR3 runs to 15 residues. The ends were cut back, 4 bases at V and 6 bases at J, with 20 bases in the middle. CDR3 sequence (DNA): TGCGCCAGCAGCCCGAGGGACACCAGCCCCAGCGAGCAGTACTTC. This gives the protein CASSPRDTSPSEQYF. Filled out from reference TRBV5-1 and TRBJ2-7, the complete variable domain reads KAGVTQTPRYLIKTRGQQVTLSCSPISGHRSVSWYQQTPGQGLQFLFEYFSETQRNKGNFPGRFSGRQFSNSRSEMNVSTLELGDSALYLCASSPRDTSPSEQYFGPGTRLTVT.

The chain recombines TRBV15 with TRBJ2-1; D possibly corresponds to TRBD1 (6 bases). V was trimmed by 0 bases and J by 4 bases, leaving 10 bases between them. CDR1 and CDR2 (germline): LNHNV, YYDKDF (reference sequence). The CDR3 has 15 amino acids. This CDR3 reads CATSREGAAYNEQFF. CDR3 in DNA: TGTGCCACCAGCAGAGAGGGGGCTGCGTACAATGAGCAGTTCTTC.

This clone was counted between two and nine times. The V gene is TRBV11-2, the J gene TRBJ2-1; 8 bases align to TRBD2. The germline gives CDR1 SGHAT, CDR2 FQNNGV. This CDR3 contains 14 residues. The J segment lost 7 bases and the V segment lost 3 bases, leaving 5 bases of the junction unmatched. Here the CDR3 reads CASSFYGRANEQFF. The DNA for the CDR3 is TGTGCCAGCAGCTTTTACGGGAGGGCTAATGAGCAGTTCTTC.

The rearrangement links TRBV5-6 to TRBJ2-7; maybe TRBD2 (6 bases). The CDR3 has 14 amino acids. Germline loops: CDR1 SGHDT, CDR2 YYEEEE. Trimming removed 4 bases at V and 6 bases at J, with 17 bases between. The CDR3 bases are TGTGCCAGCAGCCGCTTTAGTATGCGGGGCGAGCAGTACTTC. It encodes CASSRFSMRGEQYF. Full variable domain (missing parts from reference TRBV5-6 and TRBJ2-7): DAGVTQSPTHLIKTRGQQVTLRCSPKSGHDTVSWYQQALGQGPQFIFQYYEEEERQRGNFPDRFSGHQFPNYSSELNVNALLLGDSALYLCASSRFSMRGEQYFGPGTRLTVT.

The chain carries TRBV28 and TRBJ2-1; D not resolved. The CDR3 has 16 amino acids. Trimming cost V 7 bases and J 7 bases, with 23 bases left between them. Germline V gene lookup returns CDR1 MDHEN and CDR2 SYDVKM. This CDR3 is CASTPPLRNDRNEQFF. DNA of the CDR3: TGTGCCAGCACTCCTCCGTTGAGGAATGATCGGAATGAGCAGTTCTTC.

The chain is built from TRBV5-1 and TRBJ2-1, with D possibly matching TRBD1 (6 bases). Germline lookup yields CDR1 SGHRS and CDR2 YFSETQ. The CDR3 loop spans 15 amino acids. With 5 bases removed from V and 0 bases from J, the gap between germline ends came to 12 bases. The CDR3 reads CASRQDSSSYNEQFF. The CDR3 DNA sequence: TGCGCCAGCAGGCAGGACAGCAGCTCCTACAATGAGCAGTTCTTC.

The chain is built from TRBV27 and TRBJ1-2, with 7 bases identical to TRBD1. In germline, CDR1 is MNHEY, CDR2 SMNVEV (reference sequence). This CDR3 spans 13 amino acids. J gave up 2 bases and V 5 bases, and 2 bases lay outside the gene matches. CDR3 DNA sequence: TGTGCCAGCAGTGAGGACAGGAACTATGGCTACACCTTC. The encoded protein is CASSEDRNYGYTF.

The rearrangement links TRBV5-1 to TRBJ1-3, with 9 nucleotides matching TRBD1. This CDR3 is 18 amino acids long. V shed 0 bases, J shed 2 bases, and the junction held 9 bases outside the gene matches. Germline V gives CDR1 SGHRS, CDR2 YFSETQ. In nucleotides, the CDR3 is TGCGCCAGCAGCTTGGCGGGGGACAGGGCTTTCGCTGGAAACACCATATATTTT. Its protein product is CASSLAGDRAFAGNTIYF.

J is TRBJ2-3 and V is TRBV3-1 (or the pseudogene TRBV3-2); no clear D gene. Trimming removed 1 base at V and 4 bases at J, with 6 bases between. The CDR3 has 13 residues. Germline V CDR1 and CDR2: LGHDT, YNNKEL (reference sequence). The CDR3 DNA reads TGTGCCAGCAGCCAAGGAGGTCCAGATACGCAGTATTTT. It specifies CASSQGGPDTQYF.

The V and J genes are TRBV7-9 and TRBJ1-5; a possible D gene is TRBD1 (5 bases). V was clipped by 1 base and J by 6 bases, with 13 bases between them. CDR1 SEHNR and CDR2 FQNEAQ come from the germline V gene (reference sequence). This CDR3 has 15 amino acids. CDR3 in DNA: TGTGCCAGCAGCTTAGGTTCGACAGATAGTCAGCCCCAGCATTTT. This gives the protein CASSLGSTDSQPQHF. The full variable domain, in which reference TRBV7-9 and TRBJ1-5 provide the parts outside the CDR3, is DTGVSQNPRHKITKRGQNVTFRCDPISEHNRLYWYRQTLGQGPEFLTYFQNEAQLEKSRLLSDRFSAERPKGSFSTLEIQRTEQGDSAMYLCASSLGSTDSQPQHFGDGTRLSIL.

The chain combines TRBV5-6 with TRBJ1-1; 8 nucleotides line up with TRBD1. Trimming at V came to 1 base and at J to 2 bases, leaving 4 bases not matched to a gene. Germline loops: CDR1 SGHDT, CDR2 YYEEEE. The CDR3 covers 15 residues. Here the CDR3 reads CASSLWGQANTEAFF. DNA of the CDR3: TGTGCCAGCAGCTTGTGGGGACAGGCAAACACTGAAGCTTTCTTT.

The chain couples TRBV25-1 to TRBJ2-2; D might be TRBD2 (5 bases). V was cut by 3 bases and J by 6 bases, with 8 bases left in between. The CDR3 contains 13 residues. In germline, CDR1 is MGHDK, CDR2 SYGVNS. CDR3 amino acids: CASSESGPGELFF. DNA of the CDR3: TGTGCCAGCAGTGAGAGCGGCCCCGGGGAGCTGTTTTTT.